This T cell receptor (beta chain) was identified in a study of T cell changes during pregnancy in multiple sclerosis (dated 2019 in TCRdb). Some background on the complete study: In women with multiple sclerosis, the researchers looked at how the T cell repertoire shifted as pregnancy progressed.

The library was prepared using the immunoSEQ multiplex PCR assay. TCRdb holds this immuneACCESS table with in-frame rearrangements only. Some clones are missing; in checked studies, unresolved V genes explain under half, and the rest has no known cause. The sample table shows roughly 87,000 clones, and 80% to 95% are seen once. Together, the top ten hold around 1.4% of the sample. Measured from the cysteine to the phenylalanine, the CDR3 is 13 residues long. The sequence is cut down to CDR3 DNA, 39 bases in frame from base 1. Sequences SGHAT (CDR1) and FQNNGV (CDR2) are obtained from the germline V gene. Between the V and J ends, shortened by 5 bases and 8 bases respectively, the junction contains 15 bases. This clone was detected only once. Which antigen it targets is not known. No base qualities exist here, and no much larger clone lies one base off it.

The starting material was peripheral blood, obtained in the third trimester of pregnancy. This TCR derives from a female donor in good health, enrolled as a control in a pregnancy study. The sequence is built from TRBV11-2 and TRBJ1-2; too little of a D gene remains to name it. The DNA sequence is TGTGCCAGCAGCCCCGACTACGGCTACGGCTACACCTTC. Translated, it gives CASSPDYGYGYTF. Here the CDR3 is joined to the reference TRBV11-2 and TRBJ1-2 genes, and the full variable domain is: EAGVAQSPRYKIIEKRQSVAFWCNPISGHATLYWYQQILGQGPKLLIQFQNNGVVDDSQLPKDRFSAERLKGVDSTLKIQPAKLEDSAVYLCASSPDYGYGYTFGSGTRLTVV.